This T cell receptor beta chain was captured in a study of immune evolution from preneoplasia to lung adenocarcinoma. On this clone itself: Its antigen is currently unknown.

Method: immunoSEQ multiplex PCR; TCRdb's copy keeps in-frame clones and lacks some. The sample lists about 2,800 clones; around 80% were seen once. General observations from the study: Normal lung had the highest top T cell clone frequencies.

V lost 8 bases to trimming and J lost 2 bases, with 17 bases between them. Germline V gene data show CDR1 as MDHEN and CDR2 as SYDVKM. This CDR3 is built from 15 residues. Sequencing used FFPE atypical adenomatous hyperplasia tissue from the lung. Subset specified: atypical adenomatous hyperplasia (AAH), lung preneoplasia. The V call is TRBV28, the J call TRBJ2-3; D may be TRBD2 (7 bases). This receptor was obtained from a person aged 65-85 years with lung adenocarcinoma. The CDR3 DNA reads TGTGCCAGCGCCAGGGGCAGCGGGGCCACAGATACGCAGTATTTT. Protein: CASARGSGATDTQYF.